This record covers a single T cell receptor beta chain. In the authors' workflow: Reference gene primer amplification yielded estimated nucleated cell counts. Here immunoSEQ multiplex PCR was the method, and the copy in TCRdb shows in-frame clones only, minus some. V and J calls and clone size are copied from that table; D and trimming were computed from the DNA. The data contain 250,000 or so clones, about 80% of them singletons. The sample comes from a study of blood T cell repertoires in COVID-19. Across the study: The study drew acute and convalescent COVID-19 samples from the United States, Italy and Spain.

CDR3 length: 13 amino acids. Looked up from germline, CDR1 is SNHLY and CDR2 is FYNNEI. The germline V and J ends were trimmed by 7 bases and 6 bases, with 15 bases remaining between them. This receptor was identified in a woman aged 80 or over with acute or convalescent COVID-19. The chain couples TRBV2 to TRBJ1-1, with a weak D call TRBD1 (5 bases). The sequenced sample consisted of peripheral blood. This CDR3 reads CASTLVDSSEAFF. For the CDR3, the DNA is TGTGCCAGCACCCTAGTAGACAGTTCTGAAGCTTTCTTT.